The present T cell receptor beta chain was sequenced within a study of monozygotic twins with inflammatory bowel disease. Study-level findings and limits: Healthy co-twins had higher TCRbeta inverse Simpson diversity than their IBD twins.

TCRdb derives one entry per CDR3 protein from the 5' RACE reads, leaving out DNA. The sample table includes approximately 380,000 distinct CDR3 sequences. This CDR3 is 15 amino acids long. CDR1 and CDR2 from the germline V gene are SGHTA and FQGNSA. About this clonotype itself: The antigen remains unidentified.

The J gene is TRBJ2-3, the V gene TRBV7-2; TCRdb gives TRBD1 as the D gene, but with no DNA this cannot be confirmed. Sequences were obtained from blood. The source of this sequence is a human donor with ulcerative colitis or Crohn's disease, or a healthy co-twin of an affected twin (not recorded which). CDR3 sequence: CASSPGVLSTDTQYF.